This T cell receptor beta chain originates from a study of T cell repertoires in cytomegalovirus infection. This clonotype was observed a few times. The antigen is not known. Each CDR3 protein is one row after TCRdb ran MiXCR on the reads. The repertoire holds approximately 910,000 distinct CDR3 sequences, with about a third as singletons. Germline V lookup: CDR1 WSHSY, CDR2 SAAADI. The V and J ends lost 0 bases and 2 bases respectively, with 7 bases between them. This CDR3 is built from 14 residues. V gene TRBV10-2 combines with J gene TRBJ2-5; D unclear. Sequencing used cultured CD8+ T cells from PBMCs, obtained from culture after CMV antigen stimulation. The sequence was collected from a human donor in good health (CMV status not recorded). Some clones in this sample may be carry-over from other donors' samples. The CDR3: CASSESGPQETQYF. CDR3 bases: TGCGCCAGCAGTGAGTCGGGCCCTCAAGAGACCCAGTACTTC.